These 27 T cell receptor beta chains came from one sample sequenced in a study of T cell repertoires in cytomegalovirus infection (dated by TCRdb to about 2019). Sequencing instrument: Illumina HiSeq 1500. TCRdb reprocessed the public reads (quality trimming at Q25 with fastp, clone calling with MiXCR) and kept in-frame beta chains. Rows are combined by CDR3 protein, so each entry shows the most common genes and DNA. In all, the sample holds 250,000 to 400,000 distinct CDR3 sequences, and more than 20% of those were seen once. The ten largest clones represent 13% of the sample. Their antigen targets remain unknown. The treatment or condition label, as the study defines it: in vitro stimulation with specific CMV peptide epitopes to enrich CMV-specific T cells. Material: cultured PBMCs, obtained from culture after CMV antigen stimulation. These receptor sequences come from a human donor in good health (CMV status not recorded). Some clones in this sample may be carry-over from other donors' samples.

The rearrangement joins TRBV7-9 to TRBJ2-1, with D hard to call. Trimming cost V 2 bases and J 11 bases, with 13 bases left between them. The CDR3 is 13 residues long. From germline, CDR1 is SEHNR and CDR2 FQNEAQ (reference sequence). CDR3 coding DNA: TGTGCCAGCAGCTTATGGACGGCTCGAAAGCAGTTCTTC. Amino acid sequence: CASSLWTARKQFF.

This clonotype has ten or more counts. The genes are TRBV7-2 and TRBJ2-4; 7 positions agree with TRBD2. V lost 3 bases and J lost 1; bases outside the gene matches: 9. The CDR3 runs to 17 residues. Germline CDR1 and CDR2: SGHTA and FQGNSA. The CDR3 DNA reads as TGTGCCAGCAGCTTTTCAGGCGGGAGCGGGGCCAAAAACATTCAGTACTTC. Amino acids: CASSFSGGSGAKNIQYF.

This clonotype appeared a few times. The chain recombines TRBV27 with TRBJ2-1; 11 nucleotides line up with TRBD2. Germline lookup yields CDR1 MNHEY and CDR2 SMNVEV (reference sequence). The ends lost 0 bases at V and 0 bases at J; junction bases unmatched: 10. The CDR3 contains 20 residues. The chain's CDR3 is CASSLSYGLAGDSSYNEQFF. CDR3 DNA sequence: TGTGCCAGCAGTTTATCGTATGGACTAGCGGGCGATAGCTCCTACAATGAGCAGTTCTTC.

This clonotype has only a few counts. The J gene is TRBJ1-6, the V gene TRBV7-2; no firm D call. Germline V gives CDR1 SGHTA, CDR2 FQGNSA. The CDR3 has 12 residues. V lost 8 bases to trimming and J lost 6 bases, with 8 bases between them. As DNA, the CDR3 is TGTGCCAGCGGCAGGATTAATTCACCCCTCCACTTT. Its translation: CASGRINSPLHF.

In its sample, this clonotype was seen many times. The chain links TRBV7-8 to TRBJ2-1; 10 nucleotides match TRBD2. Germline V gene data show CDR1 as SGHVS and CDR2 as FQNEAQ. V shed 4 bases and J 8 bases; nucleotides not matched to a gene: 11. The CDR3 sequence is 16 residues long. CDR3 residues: CASSSQGGLALDEQFF. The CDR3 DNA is TGTGCCAGCAGCTCCCAGGGGGGACTAGCGTTGGATGAGCAGTTCTTC.

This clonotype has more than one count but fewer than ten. The CDR3 protein is CASSVRGLYNEQFF. DNA for the CDR3: TGTGCCAGCAGCGTGAGGGGGCTTTACAATGAGCAGTTCTTC. The rearrangement joins TRBV9 to TRBJ2-1; 7 positions agree with TRBD1. V lost 2 bases, J lost 4 bases, and 3 bases stayed unmatched. CDR3 length: 14 amino acids. Germline CDR1 reads SGDLS; CDR2 reads YYNGEE.

The CDR3 region is CASSTGQLGQPQHF. For the CDR3, the DNA is TGTGCCAGTAGTACCGGACAGCTTGGTCAGCCCCAGCATTTT. This chain uses TRBV19 with TRBJ1-5; the D gene is possibly TRBD1 (6 bases). V was trimmed by 4 bases and J by 6 bases, leaving 13 bases between them. This CDR3 has 14 residues. Germline-derived CDR1 and CDR2 are LNHDA and SQIVND (reference sequence).

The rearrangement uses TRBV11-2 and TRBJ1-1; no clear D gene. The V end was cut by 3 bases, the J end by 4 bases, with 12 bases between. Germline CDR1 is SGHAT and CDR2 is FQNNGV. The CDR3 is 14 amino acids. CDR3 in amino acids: CASSLMGTTTEAFF. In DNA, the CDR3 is TGTGCCAGCAGCTTGATGGGCACTACCACTGAAGCTTTCTTT.

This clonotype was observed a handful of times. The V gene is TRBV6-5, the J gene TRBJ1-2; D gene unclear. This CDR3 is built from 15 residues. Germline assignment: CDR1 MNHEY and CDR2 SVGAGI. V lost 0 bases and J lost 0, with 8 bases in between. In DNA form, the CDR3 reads TGTGCCAGCAGTTACTCGACGGTAGCTAACTATGGCTACACCTTC. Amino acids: CASSYSTVANYGYTF.

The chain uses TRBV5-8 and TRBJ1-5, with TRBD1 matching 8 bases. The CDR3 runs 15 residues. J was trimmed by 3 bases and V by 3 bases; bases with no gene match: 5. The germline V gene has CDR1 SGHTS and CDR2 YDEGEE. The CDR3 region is CASSSLTGANQPQHF. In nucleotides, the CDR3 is TGTGCCAGCAGCTCCCTGACAGGGGCCAATCAGCCCCAGCATTTT.

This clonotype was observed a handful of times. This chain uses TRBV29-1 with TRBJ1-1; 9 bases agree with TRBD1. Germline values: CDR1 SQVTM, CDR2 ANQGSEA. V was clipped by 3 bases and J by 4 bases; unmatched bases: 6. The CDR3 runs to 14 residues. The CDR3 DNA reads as TGCAGCGTTGACCCGGGACAGGGTTCCACTGAAGCTTTCTTT. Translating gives CSVDPGQGSTEAFF.

The CDR3 nucleotides are TGTGCCAGCAGCTTATCGGAGGGCTACAATGAGCAGTTCTTC. Translated, it gives CASSLSEGYNEQFF. The V call is TRBV5-6, the J call TRBJ2-1; D might be TRBD2 (6 bases). This CDR3 has 14 amino acids. The germline gives CDR1 SGHDT, CDR2 YYEEEE. The V and J ends lost 2 bases and 3 bases respectively, with 9 bases between them.

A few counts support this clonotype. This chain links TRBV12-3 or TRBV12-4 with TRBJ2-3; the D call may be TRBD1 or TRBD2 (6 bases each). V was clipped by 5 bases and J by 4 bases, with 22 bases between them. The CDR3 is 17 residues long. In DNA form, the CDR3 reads TGTGCCAGCAGTGAGCGAGGGGGGCGCACGGGGGCAGATACGCAGTATTTT. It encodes CASSERGGRTGADTQYF.

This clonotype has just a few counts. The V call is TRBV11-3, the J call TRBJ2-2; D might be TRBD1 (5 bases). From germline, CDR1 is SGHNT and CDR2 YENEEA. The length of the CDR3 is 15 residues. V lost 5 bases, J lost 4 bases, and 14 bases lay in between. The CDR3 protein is CASSAGFWSTGELFF. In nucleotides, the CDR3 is TGTGCCAGCAGCGCAGGGTTTTGGAGCACCGGGGAGCTGTTTTTT.

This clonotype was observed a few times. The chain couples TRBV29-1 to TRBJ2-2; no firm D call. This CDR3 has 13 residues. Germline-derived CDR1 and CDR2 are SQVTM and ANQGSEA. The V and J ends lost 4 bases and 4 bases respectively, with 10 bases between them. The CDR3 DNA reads TGCAGCGTTGCCGGAGTGGGCACCGGGGAGCTGTTTTTT. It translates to CSVAGVGTGELFF.

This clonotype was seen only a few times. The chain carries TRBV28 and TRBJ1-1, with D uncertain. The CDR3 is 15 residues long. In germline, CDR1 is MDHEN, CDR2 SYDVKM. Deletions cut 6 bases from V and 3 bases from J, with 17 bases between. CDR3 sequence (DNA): TGTGCCAGCAGCGCGCGACGCTTTTTTGACACTGAAGCTTTCTTT. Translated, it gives CASSARRFFDTEAFF.

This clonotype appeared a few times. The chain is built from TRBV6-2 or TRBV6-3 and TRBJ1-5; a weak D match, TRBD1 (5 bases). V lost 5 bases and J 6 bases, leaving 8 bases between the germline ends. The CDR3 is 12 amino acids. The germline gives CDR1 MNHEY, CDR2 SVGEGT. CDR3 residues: CASSRDSQPQHF. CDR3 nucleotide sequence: TGTGCCAGCAGTCGCGACAGTCAGCCCCAGCATTTT.

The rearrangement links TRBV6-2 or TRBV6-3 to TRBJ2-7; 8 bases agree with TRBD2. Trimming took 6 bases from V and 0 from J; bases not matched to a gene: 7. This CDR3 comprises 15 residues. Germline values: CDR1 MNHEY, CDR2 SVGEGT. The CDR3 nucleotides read TGTGCCAGCAGGAGCACTAGCGGAAACTCCTACGAGCAGTACGTC. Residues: CASRSTSGNSYEQYV.

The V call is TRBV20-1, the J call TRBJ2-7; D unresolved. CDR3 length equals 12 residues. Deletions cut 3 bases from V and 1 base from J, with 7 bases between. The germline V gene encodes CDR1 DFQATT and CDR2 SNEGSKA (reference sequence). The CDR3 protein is CSASSRSYEQYF. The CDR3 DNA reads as TGCAGTGCTAGCAGTCGGTCCTACGAGCAGTACTTC.

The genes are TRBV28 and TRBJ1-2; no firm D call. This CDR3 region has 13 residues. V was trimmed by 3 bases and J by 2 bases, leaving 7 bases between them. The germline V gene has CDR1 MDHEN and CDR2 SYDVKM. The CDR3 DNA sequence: TGTGCCAGCAGTTTGTCAGGAAACTATGGCTACACCTTC. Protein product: CASSLSGNYGYTF.

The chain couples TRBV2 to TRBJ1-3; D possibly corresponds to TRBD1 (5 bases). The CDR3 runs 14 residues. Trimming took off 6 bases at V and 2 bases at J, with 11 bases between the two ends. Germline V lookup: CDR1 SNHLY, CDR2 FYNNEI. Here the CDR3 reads CASRRQITGNTIYF. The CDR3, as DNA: TGTGCCAGCAGGAGACAGATTACTGGAAACACCATATATTTT.

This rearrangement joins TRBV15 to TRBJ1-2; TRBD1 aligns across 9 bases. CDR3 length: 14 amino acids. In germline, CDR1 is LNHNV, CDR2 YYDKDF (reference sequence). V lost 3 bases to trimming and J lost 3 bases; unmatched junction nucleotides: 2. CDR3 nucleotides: TGTGCCACCAGCAGGGGACAGGGCGACTATGGCTACACCTTC. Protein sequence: CATSRGQGDYGYTF.

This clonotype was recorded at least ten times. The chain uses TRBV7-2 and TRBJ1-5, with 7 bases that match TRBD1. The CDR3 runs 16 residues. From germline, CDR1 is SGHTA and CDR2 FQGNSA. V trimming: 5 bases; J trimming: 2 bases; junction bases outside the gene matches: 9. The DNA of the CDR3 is TGTGCCAGCAGCCGGAACTACAGGGGTGGCAATCAGCCCCAGCATTTT. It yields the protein CASSRNYRGGNQPQHF.

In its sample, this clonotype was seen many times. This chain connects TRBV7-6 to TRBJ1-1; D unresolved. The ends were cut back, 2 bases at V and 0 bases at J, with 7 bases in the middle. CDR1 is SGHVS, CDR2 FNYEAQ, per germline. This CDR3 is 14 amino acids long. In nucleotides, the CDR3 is TGTGCCAGCAGCTTAAACGTAATGAACACTGAAGCTTTCTTT. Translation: CASSLNVMNTEAFF.

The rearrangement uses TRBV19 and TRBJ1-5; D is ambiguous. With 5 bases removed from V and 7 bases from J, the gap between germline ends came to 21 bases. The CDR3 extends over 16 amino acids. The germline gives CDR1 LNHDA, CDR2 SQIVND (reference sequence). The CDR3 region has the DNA TGTGCCAGTAGTGTCCTCCAGGCAGCGACTGGACAGCCCCAGCATTTT. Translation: CASSVLQAATGQPQHF.

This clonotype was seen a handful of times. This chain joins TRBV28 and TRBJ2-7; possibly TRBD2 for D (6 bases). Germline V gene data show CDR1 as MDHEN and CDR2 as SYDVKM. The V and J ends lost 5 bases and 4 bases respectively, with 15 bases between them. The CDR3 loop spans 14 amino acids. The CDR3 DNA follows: TGTGCCAGCAGTGCCGGGACTGCCATGTACGAGCAGTACTTC. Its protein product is CASSAGTAMYEQYF.

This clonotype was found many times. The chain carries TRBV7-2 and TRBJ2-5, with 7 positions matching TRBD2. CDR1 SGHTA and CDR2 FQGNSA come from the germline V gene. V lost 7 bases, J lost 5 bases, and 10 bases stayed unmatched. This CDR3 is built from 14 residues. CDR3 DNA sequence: TGTGCCAGCACCCCGAGGGGAGGGAGCGAGACCCAGTACTTC. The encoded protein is CASTPRGGSETQYF.